This T cell receptor beta chain stems from a study of somatic mutations in cytotoxic T cells in rheumatoid arthritis. Overall study context: Some V beta antibody-stained T-cell populations were flow-sorted at nearly 100% purity, including V beta1+ cells sequenced for TCRB.

The germline V gene has CDR1 GTSNPN and CDR2 SVGIG (reference sequence). The CDR3 is made up of 12 amino acids. The V end was cut by 6 bases, the J end by 4 bases, with 12 bases between. Some clones are missing from TCRdb's copy, which holds only in-frame ones; the method was immunoSEQ multiplex PCR. This table holds almost 20,000 clones, approximately 80% found once. Study-level results: CD8+ T cells showed clonality that did not differ significantly between patients with rheumatoid arthritis and age-matched healthy controls. For about an eighth of the 65 patients, a single CD8+ clone accounted for more than 20% of CD8+ cells.

Regarding this clone: Its specificity is unknown.

Sequenced sample: CD8+ T cells sorted from blood. This clonotype originated in a woman aged 45-60 years in good health. The J gene is TRBJ1-1, the V gene TRBV30; D may be TRBD1 (6 bases). The CDR3 is CACPRGPTEAFF. CDR3 sequence (DNA): TGTGCCTGCCCTCGGGGGCCCACTGAAGCTTTCTTT.